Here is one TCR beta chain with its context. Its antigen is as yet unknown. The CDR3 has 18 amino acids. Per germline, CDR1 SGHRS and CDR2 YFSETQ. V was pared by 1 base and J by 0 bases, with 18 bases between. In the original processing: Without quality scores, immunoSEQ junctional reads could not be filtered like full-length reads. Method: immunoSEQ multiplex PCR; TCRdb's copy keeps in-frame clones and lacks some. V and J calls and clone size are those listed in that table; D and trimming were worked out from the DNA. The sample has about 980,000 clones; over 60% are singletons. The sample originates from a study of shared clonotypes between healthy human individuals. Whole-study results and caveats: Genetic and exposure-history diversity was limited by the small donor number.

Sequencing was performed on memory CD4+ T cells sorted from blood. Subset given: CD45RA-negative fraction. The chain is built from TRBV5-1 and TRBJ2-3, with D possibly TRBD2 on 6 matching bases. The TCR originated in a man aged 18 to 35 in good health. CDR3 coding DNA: TGCGCCAGCAGCTTGCTACCTGGGGGGACGGCTAGCACAGATACGCAGTATTTT. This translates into CASSLLPGGTASTDTQYF. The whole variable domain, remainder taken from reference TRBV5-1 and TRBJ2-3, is KAGVTQTPRYLIKTRGQQVTLSCSPISGHRSVSWYQQTPGQGLQFLFEYFSETQRNKGNFPGRFSGRQFSNSRSEMNVSTLELGDSALYLCASSLLPGGTASTDTQYFGPGTRLTVL.